Each of the 14 T cell receptor beta chains below was sequenced from the same sample in a study of CD8+ T cells in alopecia areata. The sequencing template was cDNA reverse transcribed from extracted RNA. The table came from immunoSEQ multiplex PCR; TCRdb's copy has only in-frame clones and leaves some out. Of under 250,000 clones listed, under 70% were seen once; the top ten hold roughly 1.2%. Treatment denoted: oral pan-JAK inhibitor, 5-10 mg twice daily. Source: CD4+ T cells sorted from blood, taken around week 42, from a patient treated with tofacitinib. These receptors all come from a human donor with alopecia areata.

The chain uses TRBV7-2 and TRBJ2-7, with 7 bases aligning to TRBD2. CDR1 and CDR2 from the germline V gene are SGHTA and FQGNSA. The CDR3 spans 15 residues. The V and J ends lost 4 bases and 2 bases, in that order; junction bases with no gene match: 8. Here the CDR3 reads CASSSHTSATYEQYF. The CDR3 region has the DNA TGTGCCAGCAGCTCTCATACTAGCGCTACCTACGAGCAGTACTTC. Looking up the rest from reference TRBV7-2 and TRBJ2-7 gives the full variable domain: GAGVSQSPSNKVTEKGKDVELRCDPISGHTALYWYRQSLGQGLEFLIYFQGNSAPDKSGLPSDRFSAERTGGSVSTLTIQRTQQEDSAVYLCASSSHTSATYEQYFGPGTRLTVT.

The V call is TRBV5-1, the J call TRBJ1-2, with D possibly matching TRBD1 (5 bases). Trimming removed 4 bases at V and 2 bases at J, with 12 bases between. Germline V gene lookup returns CDR1 SGHRS and CDR2 YFSETQ. The CDR3 has 14 residues. The CDR3 DNA sequence: TGCGCCAGCAGCCGGGCCCGGGACAACTATGGCTACACCTTC. Protein product: CASSRARDNYGYTF.

The chain couples TRBV15 to TRBJ2-3; 7 positions agree with TRBD2. V was clipped by 5 bases and J by 2 bases; unmatched bases: 4. The CDR3 consists of 14 residues. Germline CDR1 LNHNV, CDR2 YYDKDF (reference sequence). CDR3 bases: TGTGCCACCAGCGCCCGGGACTACACAGATACGCAGTATTTT. Its protein product is CATSARDYTDTQYF.

This rearrangement joins TRBV5-6 to TRBJ2-1; unclear D gene. Between the trimmed V and J ends, which lost 1 base and 4 bases, there was a span of 9 bases. Germline V gives CDR1 SGHDT, CDR2 YYEEEE. This CDR3 region has 14 residues. The CDR3 region has the DNA TGTGCCAGCAGCTTGACCCTTCGGTACAATGAGCAGTTCTTC. Encoded protein: CASSLTLRYNEQFF.

J is TRBJ2-5 and V is TRBV7-9; TRBD2 matches at 8 bases. Trimming removed 5 bases from V and 0 bases from J; junction bases left unmatched: 8. Germline V gives CDR1 SEHNR, CDR2 FQNEAQ (reference sequence). The CDR3 has 16 residues. CDR3 in amino acids: CASSLSGGLYQETQYF. The CDR3, as DNA: TGTGCCAGCAGCCTCAGCGGGGGATTATACCAAGAGACCCAGTACTTC.

The chain uses TRBV14 and TRBJ1-6; 8 bases align to TRBD1. The germline V gene has CDR1 SGHDN and CDR2 FVKESK. The CDR3 consists of 14 residues. Trimming cost V 5 bases and J 6 bases; bases outside gene matches: 3. The CDR3 DNA follows: TGTGCCAGCAGCTACAGGGGGACTAATTCACCCCTCCACTTT. Residues: CASSYRGTNSPLHF. The whole variable domain, filled in from reference TRBV14 and TRBJ1-6, reads EAGVTQFPSHSVIEKGQTVTLRCDPISGHDNLYWYRRVMGKEIKFLLHFVKESKQDESGMPNNRFLAERTGGTYSTLKVQPAELEDSGVYFCASSYRGTNSPLHFGNGTRLTVT.

V is TRBV11-2 and J is TRBJ1-1; unclear D gene. The CDR3 consists of 13 residues. Germline V CDR1 and CDR2: SGHAT, FQNNGV. With 0 bases removed from V and 1 base from J, the gap between germline ends came to 3 bases. The DNA for the CDR3 is TGTGCCAGCAGCTTAGACAGGAACACTGAAGCTTTCTTT. Protein sequence: CASSLDRNTEAFF.

J is TRBJ1-6 and V is TRBV7-3; D is unresolved. V was shortened by 2 bases and J by 10 bases, with 9 bases between the two germline ends. CDR1 is SGHTA, CDR2 FQGTGA, per germline. This CDR3 has 13 residues. The CDR3 is CASSLSSGSPLHF. DNA of the CDR3: TGTGCCAGCAGCTTATCTAGTGGATCACCCCTCCACTTT.

V and J are TRBV25-1 and TRBJ1-5; D perhaps matches TRBD1 (5 bases). Trimming removed 4 bases at V and 4 bases at J, with 11 bases between. CDR1 MGHDK and CDR2 SYGVNS come from the germline V gene. The CDR3 runs 14 residues. CDR3 DNA: TGTGCCAGCAGTGGGGGGGGTTTTAATCAGCCCCAGCATTTT. Translated: CASSGGGFNQPQHF.

This clone occurred once. At the DNA level, this CDR3 is encoded by other sequences in the same sample as well. The genes are TRBV2 and TRBJ1-1; D remains ambiguous. V was pared by 1 base and J by 4 bases, with 7 bases between. CDR1 and CDR2 (germline): SNHLY, FYNNEI. The CDR3 is 13 amino acids. CDR3 sequence: CASSEGYGTEAFF. In DNA, the CDR3 is TGTGCCAGCAGTGAAGGGTACGGCACTGAAGCTTTCTTT.

This clone was found a few times. The chain uses TRBV30 and TRBJ1-1; D gene unclear. The ends were cut back, 3 bases at V and 3 bases at J, with 8 bases in the middle. The CDR3 loop spans 12 amino acids. CDR1 and CDR2 (germline): GTSNPN, SVGIG (reference sequence). The CDR3 protein is CAWRWGDTEAFF. The CDR3 region has the DNA TGTGCCTGGAGATGGGGAGACACTGAAGCTTTCTTT.

Here the CDR3 DNA reads TGTGCCAGCAGCCTAAATTCCTTCGGAGAGACCCAGTACTTC. This gives the protein CASSLNSFGETQYF. The J gene is TRBJ2-5, the V gene TRBV7-6, with no clear D. The length of the CDR3 is 14 residues. The germline V and J ends were trimmed by 5 bases and 4 bases, with 14 bases remaining between them. Germline assignment: CDR1 SGHVS and CDR2 FNYEAQ.

V is TRBV29-1 and J is TRBJ1-2, with 8 bases fitting TRBD1. The CDR3 consists of 13 residues. Trimming cost V 2 bases and J 3 bases; bases outside gene matches: 2. Germline V lookup: CDR1 SQVTM, CDR2 ANQGSEA. The CDR3 DNA follows: TGCAGCGTTGAAAGGACAGGGTACTATGGCTACACCTTC. Protein product: CSVERTGYYGYTF.

This clone has a count of ten or more. The J gene is TRBJ1-5, the V gene TRBV19, with D unresolved. Germline values: CDR1 LNHDA, CDR2 SQIVND (reference sequence). The length of the CDR3 is 12 residues. V lost 6 bases, J lost 5 bases, and 8 bases lay in between. CDR3 DNA: TGTGCCAGTAGCAAGGAGGATCAGCCCCAGCATTTT. This translates into CASSKEDQPQHF.